A selection of T cell receptor beta chains follows, all from one sample in a study of T cells in Graves' hyperthyroidism and ophthalmopathy. TCRdb re-derived calls from the multiplex PCR reads in MiXCR, one entry per CDR3 protein. The data show roughly 110,000 distinct CDR3 sequences, 16% seen once. Sequenced input: blood. These receptors were collected from a woman between 50 and 59 years old with Graves' hyperthyroidism. Each CDR3 is given with its conserved first and last residue. D genes are given only for firm matches. Rows may omit the clone size; those that give it use once, few, many or a size class.

d_gene: -
v_gene: TRBV5-1
abundance: once
j_gene: TRBJ1-1
CDR3nt: TGCGCCAGCAGCTTGGCTCTGCAAACCCTCCTAAACACTGAAGCTTTCTTT
CDR3aa: CASSLALQTLLNTEAFF

d_gene: TRBD1
v_gene: TRBV2
abundance: many
j_gene: TRBJ2-7
CDR3nt: TGTGCCAGCAGAGAGCCGGGACAGGGAGGCGAGCAGTACTTC
CDR3aa: CASREPGQGGEQYF

d_gene: -
v_gene: TRBV5-5
abundance: many
j_gene: TRBJ1-6
CDR3nt: TGTGCCAGCAGCTTGGCCGCCAGTCGTAATTCACCCCTCCACTTT
CDR3aa: CASSLAASRNSPLHF

d_gene: -
v_gene: TRBV7-8
abundance: -
j_gene: TRBJ2-3
CDR3nt: TGTGCCAGCAGCACAAACACAGATACGCAGTATTTT
CDR3aa: CASSTNTDTQYF

d_gene: -
v_gene: TRBV29-1
abundance: many
j_gene: TRBJ2-7
CDR3nt: TGCAGCGTTGGACAATTCTACGAGCAGTACTTC
CDR3aa: CSVGQFYEQYF

d_gene: -
v_gene: TRBV29-1
abundance: many
j_gene: TRBJ1-4
CDR3nt: TGCAGCGTTGTTGGGGGAGGTGAAAAACTGTTTTTT
CDR3aa: CSVVGGGEKLFF

d_gene: -
v_gene: TRBV7-3
abundance: many
j_gene: TRBJ2-1
CDR3nt: TGTGCCAGCAGCTTAAACCCCCCCAGCGCAAGCTACAATGAGCAGTTCTTC
CDR3aa: CASSLNPPSASYNEQFF

d_gene: TRBD2
v_gene: TRBV28
abundance: many
j_gene: TRBJ2-1
CDR3nt: TGTGCCAGCAGACTTAGCGGGAGCTCCTACAATGAGCAGTTCTTC
CDR3aa: CASRLSGSSYNEQFF

d_gene: TRBD1
v_gene: TRBV3-1
abundance: many
j_gene: TRBJ1-5
CDR3nt: TGTGCCAGCAGCCAAGGATATCTACAACAGGGGTACAATCAGCCCCAGCATTTT
CDR3aa: CASSQGYLQQGYNQPQHF

d_gene: -
v_gene: TRBV7-3
abundance: -
j_gene: TRBJ2-1
CDR3nt: TGTGCCAGCAGCTTAAAAGGGCCCCCCTACAATGAGCAGTTCTTC
CDR3aa: CASSLKGPPYNEQFF

d_gene: -
v_gene: TRBV28
abundance: many
j_gene: TRBJ2-6
CDR3nt: TGTGCCAGCAGGGCCCCGAGTCCCCTCTCTGGGGCCAACGTCCTGACTTTC
CDR3aa: CASRAPSPLSGANVLTF

d_gene: -
v_gene: TRBV18
abundance: many
j_gene: TRBJ1-1
CDR3nt: TGTGCCAGCTCACCACCCCCCCCGTCCACTGAAGCTTTCTTT
CDR3aa: CASSPPPPSTEAFF

d_gene: -
v_gene: TRBV20-1
abundance: -
j_gene: TRBJ2-3
CDR3nt: TGCAGTGCTAGAGGGGATACAACTATAGATACGCAGTATTTT
CDR3aa: CSARGDTTIDTQYF

d_gene: -
v_gene: TRBV28
abundance: many
j_gene: TRBJ1-4
CDR3nt: TGTGCCAGCGGGGAGAGCGAAAAACTGTTTTTT
CDR3aa: CASGESEKLFF

d_gene: -
v_gene: TRBV9
abundance: many
j_gene: TRBJ1-2
CDR3nt: TGTGCCAGCAGCGGGCCCCGGGAGGGGCGTCTAAGTGGCTACACCTTC
CDR3aa: CASSGPREGRLSGYTF

d_gene: -
v_gene: TRBV14
abundance: many
j_gene: TRBJ2-1
CDR3nt: TGTGCCAGCAGCCAAGTATGGGGCAAAGCTCATGAGCAGTTCTTC
CDR3aa: CASSQVWGKAHEQFF

d_gene: -
v_gene: TRBV20-1
abundance: many
j_gene: TRBJ2-7
CDR3nt: TGCAGTGCTAGAGATCCCCCCAGGAGTTACGAGCAGTACTTC
CDR3aa: CSARDPPRSYEQYF

d_gene: TRBD1
v_gene: TRBV10-3
abundance: many
j_gene: TRBJ2-3
CDR3nt: TGTGCCATCAGTGAGGACAGGGGTCTGACAGATACGCAGTATTTT
CDR3aa: CAISEDRGLTDTQYF

d_gene: -
v_gene: TRBV5-1
abundance: many
j_gene: TRBJ1-2
CDR3nt: TGCGCCAGCAGCCCAGGGACGGAAGCTAACTATGGCTACACCTTC
CDR3aa: CASSPGTEANYGYTF

d_gene: TRBD1
v_gene: TRBV29-1
abundance: -
j_gene: TRBJ2-7
CDR3nt: TGCAGCGTTGAAGAGAACGGACAGGGGCGGCCCGAGCAGTACTTC
CDR3aa: CSVEENGQGRPEQYF

d_gene: TRBD2
v_gene: TRBV6-1
abundance: many
j_gene: TRBJ2-1
CDR3nt: TGTGCCAGCAGTGATTATTTAGGCGGGGGCGGGAGGGCCAATGAGCAGTTCTTC
CDR3aa: CASSDYLGGGGRANEQFF

d_gene: -
v_gene: TRBV29-1
abundance: many
j_gene: TRBJ1-1
CDR3nt: TGCAGCGTTGATAAGGGTAGGGAAGCGTACGCTGAAGCTTTCTTT
CDR3aa: CSVDKGREAYAEAFF

d_gene: -
v_gene: TRBV30
abundance: many
j_gene: TRBJ2-1
CDR3nt: TGTGCCTGGAGTGGGGAAGGCGCGGAGGGCGGAGGGACTGAGCAGTTCTTC
CDR3aa: CAWSGEGAEGGGTEQFF

d_gene: -
v_gene: TRBV3-1
abundance: many
j_gene: TRBJ2-1
CDR3nt: TGTGCCAGCAGCCCCGGGACTTTAAGTCATGGGGATGAGCAGTTCTTC
CDR3aa: CASSPGTLSHGDEQFF

d_gene: -
v_gene: TRBV30
abundance: many
j_gene: TRBJ1-1
CDR3nt: TGTGCCTGGAACTTCGGGGGAGACACTGAAGCTTTCTTT
CDR3aa: CAWNFGGDTEAFF

d_gene: -
v_gene: TRBV6-1
abundance: many
j_gene: TRBJ2-1
CDR3nt: TGTGCCAGCAGACTTAGCGACAATCCACACAATGAGCAGTTCTTC
CDR3aa: CASRLSDNPHNEQFF

d_gene: -
v_gene: TRBV28
abundance: many
j_gene: TRBJ1-2
CDR3nt: TGTGCCAGCAGAACCCGACAGACTCCATATGGCTACACCTTC
CDR3aa: CASRTRQTPYGYTF

d_gene: TRBD1
v_gene: TRBV19
abundance: -
j_gene: TRBJ1-1
CDR3nt: TGTGCCAGCCAACAGGGGACTGAAGCTTTCTTT
CDR3aa: CASQQGTEAFF

d_gene: TRBD1
v_gene: TRBV28
abundance: -
j_gene: TRBJ2-7
CDR3nt: TGTGCCAGCAGCGGATCCCGGGACAGGGGAGGCTACGAGCAGTACTTC
CDR3aa: CASSGSRDRGGYEQYF

d_gene: -
v_gene: TRBV25-1
abundance: -
j_gene: TRBJ1-1
CDR3nt: TGTGCCAGCAGTGAATATTCCACTGAAGCTTTCTTT
CDR3aa: CASSEYSTEAFF

d_gene: -
v_gene: TRBV7-2
abundance: many
j_gene: TRBJ2-5
CDR3nt: TGTGCCAGCAGCTTTAGTGGGGAGACCCAGTACTTC
CDR3aa: CASSFSGETQYF

d_gene: TRBD2
v_gene: TRBV6-1
abundance: many
j_gene: TRBJ2-3
CDR3nt: TGTGCCAGCAGTTGGGGCCTAGCGGGAGGGACAGATACGCAGTATTTT
CDR3aa: CASSWGLAGGTDTQYF

d_gene: TRBD1
v_gene: TRBV12-3/TRBV12-4
abundance: once
j_gene: TRBJ2-1
CDR3nt: TGTGCCAGCAGTTTAGCCGGGACAGACAATGAGCAGTTCTTC
CDR3aa: CASSLAGTDNEQFF

d_gene: TRBD2
v_gene: TRBV29-1
abundance: -
j_gene: TRBJ2-7
CDR3nt: TGCAGCGTTGAAGATAAGAGGACTAGTTCCCGCGAGCAGTACTTC
CDR3aa: CSVEDKRTSSREQYF

d_gene: -
v_gene: TRBV20-1
abundance: -
j_gene: TRBJ1-4
CDR3nt: TGCAGTGCTATCCCCGGAACGGGGAATGAAAAACTGTTTTTT
CDR3aa: CSAIPGTGNEKLFF